The following is a TCR beta chain sequence with its context. Its antigen is still unknown. This sample is drawn from a study of cytomegalovirus exposure and HLA in healthy donors. Regarding the study as a whole: A later analysis reportedly identified an Asian-associated ancestry cluster as carrying fewer N-insertions than the roughly 600-donor mean. A list of approximately 160 TCR beta chains associated with cytomegalovirus was given.

CDR3 length: 17 amino acids. Germline V CDR1 and CDR2: LGHNA, YSLEER. The junction had 10 bases not matched to a gene; V was cut back by 1 base and J by 6 bases. Amplification used 60 Vbeta primers and 13 Jbeta primers. The repertoire was sequenced with immunoSEQ multiplex PCR; TCRdb's copy has only in-frame clones and lacks some. The sample consists of some 190,000 clones, about four fifths of them appearing once. Sequences were obtained from PBMCs. The rearrangement links TRBV4-3 to TRBJ2-1; 9 bases match TRBD1. This sequence originates from a woman aged 25-40 years in good health and CMV-seronegative. CDR3 nucleotide sequence: TGCGCCAGCAGCCAAGGGGATGGGGACAGGGCGATCAATGAGCAGTTCTTC. The encoded protein is CASSQGDGDRAINEQFF.